This TCR beta chain is from a study of regulatory T cells in long-lasting Graves disease (dated by TCRdb to about 2021). As for the study more broadly: Newly diagnosed Graves' disease patients had taken antithyroid drugs for less than 3 months. Peripheral blood TCR sequencing and RNA sequencing compared persistent Graves' disease patients with newly diagnosed Graves' disease patients. TCR sequencing covered approximately 13 persistent and some 20 newly diagnosed Graves' disease patients, 33 samples in total. The study took place in China and was registered as a clinical trial. Broad study findings and their caveats: The study examined only peripheral blood because the primary lesion, thyroid tissue, could not be accessed. A larger number of public clonotypes was shared among persistent patients (approximately 3,000) than among newly diagnosed patients (approximately 1,000). Lower TCR Shannon entropy and fewer highly expanded clones were observed in persistent Graves' disease patients than in newly diagnosed patients, which suggested clonal expansion. The authors noted that the small sample size was a limitation that may lower accuracy. Sequencing and analysis were restricted to the TCR beta chain.

The label giving this sample's time point can be read as: newly diagnosed GD, antithyroid drugs for less than 3 months. RNA was extracted from PBMCs in TRIzol for both TCR sequencing and RNA sequencing. Graves' disease was diagnosed according to American Thyroid Association guidelines. Patients for the study were recruited at an endocrinology department in Xi'an, China. From each patient, approximately 9 milliliters of peripheral blood was collected into an EDTA anticoagulant tube. PBMCs were isolated by Ficoll Paque Plus density gradient separation without further T cell sorting. An Agilent 2100 Bioanalyzer and agarose gel were used to check RNA quality, and a NanoDrop 2000 was used to measure RNA concentration. Library construction relied on multiplex PCR. Data came from an Illumina HiSeq 4000. CDR3 regions were amplified by Arm-PCR with iRepertoire HTBI primers to construct TCR beta libraries. Gel purification was performed on PCR products prior to sequencing. Under the source paper's analysis protocol: A total of 62 TRBV and 14 TRBJ segments were identified across samples and were used for gene usage analysis of CDR3 amino acid clonotypes. COPE and FqMerger were used to merge filtered high-quality paired reads into contigs. BLAST was used to align contigs to IMGT TRBV, TRBD and TRBJ reference genes, with CDR3 defined following IMGT. Any clonotype with a frequency above 0.1% was classified as a highly expanded clone. Shannon entropy was used to measure repertoire diversity, and the Gini coefficient was used to measure V-J evenness. Public clonotypes were defined as clonotypes shared by more than one individual. TCRdb trimmed the raw reads at Q25, called clones with MiXCR and kept productive beta chains. Each entry is one CDR3 protein sequence, shown with its most common DNA and genes. TCRdb, not the authors, supplied the V and J calls. The table for this sample lists about 400,000 distinct CDR3 sequences; around 15% of them were counted only once. Around 21% of the sample rests with the top ten.

Regarding this clonotype: The specificity of this receptor is unknown. The sample holds no much larger clone one base away, and base qualities are not on file.

The same data also went into a second study, on T cells in Graves' hyperthyroidism and ophthalmopathy. As the second study states: Graves' hyperthyroidism was defined as stable when no progression to ophthalmopathy occurred over 18 months of follow-up. Hyperthyroidism patients were newly diagnosed, with disease duration under 2 months, and aged 18 to 65 years. Patients with uncontrolled infections, other autoimmune diseases, pregnancy or lactation were excluded. Diagnoses were based on clinical symptoms, serum thyroxine and TRAb, thyroid ultrasound and orbital computed tomography. A first-round RT-PCR of the TCR CDR3 used the HTBI primer set with the Qiagen OneStep RT-PCR kit. Blood samples also contained most of the expanded thyroid clonotypes (frequency above 0.001), which suggests that blood repertoires may reflect thyroid immune responses. A 13 V-J signature model separated ophthalmopathy from stable hyperthyroidism, with roughly 88% sensitivity and roughly 81% specificity in cross-validation and 80%/75% in testing. In validation, the model predicted progression to ophthalmopathy with approximately 71% sensitivity and about 73% specificity, a median of approximately 6.7 months before onset. TCR V-J signatures able to tell the groups apart were searched for in a discovery cohort of about a hundred patients, of whom 43 had Graves' ophthalmopathy and 57 had stable Graves' hyperthyroidism. Prospective prediction of ophthalmopathy was tested in an independent validation cohort of fewer than 20 hyperthyroidism patients and roughly 16 patients who later progressed to ophthalmopathy. The 95 to 100 discovery patients were randomly divided into training and test sets at a 7:3 ratio. In roughly six Graves' hyperthyroidism patients, the study also compared T-cell repertoires from thyroid tissue with T-cell repertoires from blood. Following sampling, methimazole starting at 30 mg daily was given to hyperthyroidism patients, and high-dose intravenous methylprednisolone was given to ophthalmopathy patients. A second multiplex PCR round built the libraries, followed by size selection and purification. Sequencing of the libraries was done on an Illumina HiSeq2000 using paired-end 100 bp reads. SOAPnuke was used to process the raw data, with reads discarded if the reads contained adapters or uncalled bases, had a mean Phred below 15, or lacked an exact constant-primer or identifier match. High-quality paired reads were merged with COPE v1.2.5, and unique nucleotide sequences were defined as clonotypes. MiTCR v1.1 was used to align the clonotypes against IMGT TRBV, TRBD and TRBJ reference segments. The analysis included only V-J combinations with a frequency above 0.0001, which together covered 98% to 99.2% of the repertoires. The TCS score was defined as F50 (clonal expansion) divided by E x V (chaos), with BLOSUM62-based TCRdist calculated between CDR3 peptides within each V-J. Welch's t-statistics and random forest reduced 450 to 600 V-J features to roughly 13, which were used in a naive Bayes classifier (R e1071). Sample size was not statistically predetermined, and investigators were not blinded to group allocation. The paper describes TCR Vbeta CDR3 sequencing of some 130 peripheral blood samples, made up of around 41 ophthalmopathy patients, roughly 72 hyperthyroidism patients and roughly 17 progressor patients.

Specimen: peripheral blood mononuclear cells (PBMCs), collected at new diagnosis, from a patient treated with antithyroid drugs. The clonotype was recovered from a woman aged 18-35 years with Graves disease. Donor details come from another sample of the same person, matched by shared clones.

The CDR3 region reads CSARDFRGTGDFYEQYF. The sequenced DNA is TGCAGTGCTAGAGATTTCCGGGGTACGGGTGACTTCTACGAGCAGTACTTC. The chain is assembled from TRBV20-1 and TRBJ2-7; a tentative D match to TRBD2 spans 5 bases. The germline V gene (reference sequence) supplies CDR1 DFQATT and CDR2 SNEGSKA. From its cysteine to its phenylalanine, the CDR3 spans 17 amino acids. The retained sequence is limited to the CDR3, 51 bases, with the frame set at the first base. V gives up 0 bases and J gives up 3 bases, and the segment between their germline ends measures 21 bases.